Given below is one T cell receptor (beta chain) in context. Its cognate antigen is unknown. 13 Jbeta primers and 60 Vbeta primers were used for the PCR. Some clones are missing from TCRdb's copy, which holds only in-frame ones; the method was immunoSEQ multiplex PCR. In the table there are 90,000 or so clones, 78% of which are singletons. These data come from a study of cytomegalovirus exposure and HLA in healthy donors. Regarding the study as a whole: It emerged from a later analysis that several of the most significant clusters appeared to be linked to common viral pathogens. Association of a missense DCLRE1C variant with TCR beta V- and J-gene trimming was reported in a later analysis.

Germline loops: CDR1 MDHEN, CDR2 SYDVKM. The CDR3 length is 18 residues. Trimming stripped 6 bases from V and 0 bases from J, with 18 bases between. The receptor's source is a woman aged 40-49 years in good health and CMV-seronegative. The chain employs TRBV28 and TRBJ2-6; possible D gene TRBD1, 6 bases. The material sequenced was PBMCs. The CDR3 DNA follows: TGTGCCAGCAGGGTATCATCGACAGGCCGCTCTGGGGCCAACGTCCTGACTTTC. Encoded protein: CASRVSSTGRSGANVLTF. Full variable domain (outside the CDR3, taken from reference TRBV28 and TRBJ2-6): DVKVTQSSRYLVKRTGEKVFLECVQDMDHENMFWYRQDPGLGLRLIYFSYDVKMKEKGDIPEGYSVSREKKERFSLILESASTNQTSMYLCASRVSSTGRSGANVLTFGAGSRLTVL.